The clone carrying this T cell receptor (beta chain) was seen only a few times. The antigen is unknown. The sample belongs to a study of blood T cells in healthy people across ages. Regarding the study as a whole: Versus aged donors, long-lived donors had higher diversity and more naive CD4+ cells.

Next came a second PCR, run for about 6 to 12 cycles, which used a sample-barcoded 5' primer along with a J-beta primer mix. TCRdb redid the calling of the 5' RACE reads with MiXCR, one entry per CDR3 protein. Here the sample spans about 930,000 distinct CDR3 sequences, about 27% being singletons. The germline V gene encodes CDR1 SGHTA and CDR2 FQGTGA. The ends lost 3 bases at V and 5 bases at J; junction bases unmatched: 4. The CDR3 has 15 residues. In addition, the sample was reused for a study of T cells of mothers and their children. That paper adds: Samples came from three healthy Caucasian mothers and their six children. Roughly 2.7 million TCR beta reads per child versus over 9.5 million per mother.

Sequences were obtained from blood. The sequence was collected from a woman in her forties in good health. The chain joins TRBV7-3 to TRBJ2-2; 9 nucleotides align to TRBD2. The CDR3 loop is CASSFSRGGTGELFF. The CDR3 nucleotides are TGTGCCAGCAGCTTCTCGCGGGGGGGTACCGGGGAGCTGTTTTTT.